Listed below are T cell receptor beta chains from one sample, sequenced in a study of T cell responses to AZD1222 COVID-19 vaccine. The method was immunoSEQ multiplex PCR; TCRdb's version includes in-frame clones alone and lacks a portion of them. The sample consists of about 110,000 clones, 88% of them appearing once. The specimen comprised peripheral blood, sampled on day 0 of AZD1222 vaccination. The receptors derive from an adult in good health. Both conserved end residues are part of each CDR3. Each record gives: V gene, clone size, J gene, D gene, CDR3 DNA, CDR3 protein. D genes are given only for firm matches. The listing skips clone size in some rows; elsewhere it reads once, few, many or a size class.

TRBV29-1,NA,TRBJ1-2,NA,TGCAGCGTTGAAGATCACCGGAGAAGGGTTTTCAACTATGGCTACACCTTC,CSVEDHRRRVFNYGYTF
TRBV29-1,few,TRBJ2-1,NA,TGCAGCGCTATACTAAGAGAGTACAATGAGCAGTTCTTC,CSAILREYNEQFF
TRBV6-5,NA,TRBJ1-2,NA,TGTGCCACCTGCATTAGGGTAAACTATGGCTACACCTTC,CATCIRVNYGYTF
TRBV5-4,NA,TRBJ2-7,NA,TGTGCCAGCAGCTTAGACGGCTACGAGCAGTACTTC,CASSLDGYEQYF
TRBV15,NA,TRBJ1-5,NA,TGTGCCACCAGCAGACGCCTCGGGCTGGGCAATCAGCCCCAGCATTTT,CATSRRLGLGNQPQHF
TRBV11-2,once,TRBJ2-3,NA,TGTGCCAGCGGAGGGCTCCAATTCACAGATACGCAGTATTTT,CASGGLQFTDTQYF
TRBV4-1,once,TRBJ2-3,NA,TGCGCCAGCAGCCAAGGGACAATTAGCACAGATACGCAGTATTTT,CASSQGTISTDTQYF
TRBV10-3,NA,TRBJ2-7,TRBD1,TGTGCCATCACCCCCCAGGAGACAGGGGTATACGAGCAGTACTTC,CAITPQETGVYEQYF
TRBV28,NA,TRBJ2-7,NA,TGTGCCAGCAGCCCCCAAAGTGCCTACGAGCAGTACTTC,CASSPQSAYEQYF
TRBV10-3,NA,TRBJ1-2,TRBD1,TGTGCCATCAGCGGGGGACAGGTATATGGCTACACCTTC,CAISGGQVYGYTF
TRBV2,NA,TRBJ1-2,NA,TGTGCCAGCACCCGCAGGGAGGTATCAGATGGCTACACCTTC,CASTRREVSDGYTF
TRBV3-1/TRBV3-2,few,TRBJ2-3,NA,TGTGCCAGCAGCCAAGGGACACCCACAGATACGCAGTATTTT,CASSQGTPTDTQYF
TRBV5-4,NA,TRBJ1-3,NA,TGTGCCAGCAGCCAAGGCGGAGTGAGGTTCGGAAACACCATATATTTT,CASSQGGVRFGNTIYF
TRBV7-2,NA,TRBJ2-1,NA,TGTGCCTTGGGGGGAGCGGTCTCCTACAATGAGCAGTTCTTC,CALGGAVSYNEQFF
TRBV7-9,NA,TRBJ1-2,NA,TGTGCCAGCAGCTTAGGGGGGGACCCCGGCTACACCTTC,CASSLGGDPGYTF
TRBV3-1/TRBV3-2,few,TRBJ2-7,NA,TGTGCCAGCAGCCCGCGAGGGGGCTACGAGCAGTACTTC,CASSPRGGYEQYF
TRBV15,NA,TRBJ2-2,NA,TGTGCCACCAGAAAAAGGGGGACCTGGTCTGGGGAGCTGTTTTTT,CATRKRGTWSGELFF
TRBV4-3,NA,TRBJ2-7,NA,TGCGCCAGCAGCCTCTCGACCGCGGGCCCCTACGAGCAGTACTTC,CASSLSTAGPYEQYF
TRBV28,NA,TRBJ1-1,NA,TGTGCCAGCAGCCGGGGGATGAACACTGAAGCTTTCTTT,CASSRGMNTEAFF
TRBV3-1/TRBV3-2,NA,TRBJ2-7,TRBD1,TGTGCCAGCAGCCAAGGAAACAGGGGCAACGAGCAGTACTTC,CASSQGNRGNEQYF
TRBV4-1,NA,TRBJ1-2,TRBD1,TGCGCCAGCAGCCAAGATGACAGGGGAATACCCGGGGGCTACACCTTC,CASSQDDRGIPGGYTF
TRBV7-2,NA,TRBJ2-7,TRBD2,TGTGCCAGCAGCTTAGCCTTAATAGCGGGAGACGAGCAGTACTTC,CASSLALIAGDEQYF
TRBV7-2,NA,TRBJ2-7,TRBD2,TGTGCCAGCAGCTTAGCGTCAGCGGGACCCTACGAGCAGTACTTC,CASSLASAGPYEQYF
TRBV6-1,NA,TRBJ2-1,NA,TGTGCCAGCAGTGAAGTAGGGGATGTCTACAATGAGCAGTTCTTC,CASSEVGDVYNEQFF
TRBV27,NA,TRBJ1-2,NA,TGTGCCAGCAGTTCCCCCAGTGGCGGCGGCTACACCTTC,CASSSPSGGGYTF
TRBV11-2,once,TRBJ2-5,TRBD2,TGTGCCAGCAGCTTCGTTGCCGGGACTAGCGGGAGTAGGGAGACCCAGTACTTC,CASSFVAGTSGSRETQYF
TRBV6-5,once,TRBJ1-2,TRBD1,TGTGCCAGCAGCGCCGACAGGGAGGGGGGTGGCTACACCTTC,CASSADREGGGYTF
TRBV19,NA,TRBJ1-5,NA,TGTGCCAGTACCGTTGACCAAACCGATCAGCCCCAGCATTTT,CASTVDQTDQPQHF
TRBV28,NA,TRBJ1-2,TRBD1,TGTGCCAGCGGAGGACAGGGGACCTCCGGCTATGGCTACACCTTC,CASGGQGTSGYGYTF
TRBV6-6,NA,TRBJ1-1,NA,TGTGCCAGCAGTCTAGAGTCCCAACAGATGAACACTGAAGCTTTCTTT,CASSLESQQMNTEAFF
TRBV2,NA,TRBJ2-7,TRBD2,TGTGCCAGCGGAAGACTAGCGGGAGTGGTCAGCGATCGAACCTACGAGCAGTACTTC,CASGRLAGVVSDRTYEQYF
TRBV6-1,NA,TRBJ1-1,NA,TGTGCCAGCAGTGAAGGGGAGAACACTGAAGCTTTCTTT,CASSEGENTEAFF
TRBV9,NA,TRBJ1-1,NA,TGTGCCAGCAGCGTACTAGGCAGGGCGAACACTGAAGCTTTCTTT,CASSVLGRANTEAFF
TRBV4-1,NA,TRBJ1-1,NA,TGCGCCAGCAGCCAAGACAGGGCGGGGACTGAAGCTTTCTTT,CASSQDRAGTEAFF
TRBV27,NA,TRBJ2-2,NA,TGTGCCAGCAGTTTATCTGGAGCCGGGGAGCTGTTTTTT,CASSLSGAGELFF
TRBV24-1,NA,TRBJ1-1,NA,TGTGCCACCAGTGCGGGAGCGAACACTGAAGCTTTCTTT,CATSAGANTEAFF
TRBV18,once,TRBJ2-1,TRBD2,TGTGCCAGCTCACCACGGACTAGCGGGGGGCCGTCGAACTACAATGAGCAGTTCTTC,CASSPRTSGGPSNYNEQFF
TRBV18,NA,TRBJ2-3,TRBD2,TGTGCCAGCTCACCGTCAGGACTAGCGGCTTTTTCAGATACGCAGTATTTT,CASSPSGLAAFSDTQYF
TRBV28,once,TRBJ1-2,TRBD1,TGTGCCAGCTCTTCCATCGGGGGACAGGAATATGGCTACACCTTC,CASSSIGGQEYGYTF
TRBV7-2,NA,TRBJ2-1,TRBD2,TGTGCCAGCAGCTTACGGGGAGGGAGCGGGAGTGAGCAGTTCTTC,CASSLRGGSGSEQFF
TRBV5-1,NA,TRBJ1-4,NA,TGCGCCAGCAGCTTGAGGCAACCGAATGAAAAACTGTTTTTT,CASSLRQPNEKLFF
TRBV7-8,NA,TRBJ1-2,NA,TGTGCCAGCAGCTTAGAACGGATCCCTAACTATGGCTACACCTTC,CASSLERIPNYGYTF
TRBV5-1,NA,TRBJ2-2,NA,TGCGCCAGCAGCTCAGGGCCCTCCGGGGAGCTGTTTTTT,CASSSGPSGELFF
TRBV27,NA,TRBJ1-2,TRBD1,TGTGCCAGCCGGCGCCCTGGACAGGCTTATGGCTACACCTTC,CASRRPGQAYGYTF
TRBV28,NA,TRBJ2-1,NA,TGTGCCAGCAGTCCGTCCCCTCAACTTTTCAATGAGCAGTTCTTC,CASSPSPQLFNEQFF
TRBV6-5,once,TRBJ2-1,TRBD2,TGTGCCAGCAGTCTTACTAGCGGGGGGGCCAATGAGCAGTTCTTC,CASSLTSGGANEQFF